This T cell receptor beta chain stems from a study of CXCR3-negative and CXCR3-positive naive CD8 T cells. CD45RO-CCR7+CD27+CD95- cells counted as naive CD8+ T cells. Through 5' RACE with UMI labels, the TRB cDNA libraries were prepared. Reprocessing the 5' RACE reads, TCRdb reports a single entry for every CDR3 protein and omits DNA. Recorded for this sample: roughly 86,000 distinct CDR3 sequences. The CDR3 contains 11 residues. The germline V gene encodes CDR1 MGHRA and CDR2 YSYEKL. General study results and limits: Naive subsets displayed similar surface CD5, and TCR strength was inferred from TRB CDR3 properties. Whereas both naive subsets had comparably high diversity, memory CD8+ cells had much lower diversity. TRBV-TRBJ usage matched between naive CXCR3-negative and CXCR3-positive cells but not between memory cells.

In the case of this clonotype: Antigen unknown.

Source material: naive CXCR3- CD8+ T cells from blood. Subset reported: CD45RO-CCR7+CD27+CD95- naive CD8+ T cells lacking CXCR3 (TNR3-). V is TRBV4-1 and J is TRBJ2-5. This TCR was sampled from a human donor in good health. Some clones in this sample may be carry-over from other donors' samples. This chain's CDR3 is CATSSEETQYF.